This T cell receptor (beta chain) was profiled in a study of CD8+CD57+ T cells in acquired aplastic anemia. Study-wide results and caveats: Patients and controls shared 25 to 35 CD8+ CDR3 sequences, highly expressed in patients.

Sequencing involved patients with CD8+CD57+ cell expansion previously shown by flow cytometry. The study sampled blood from patients who had received no therapy. Germline V lookup: CDR1 SGHDN, CDR2 FVKESK. The CDR3 has 13 residues. J gave up 0 bases and V 7 bases, and 3 bases lay outside the gene matches. On this clonotype itself: Antigen unknown.

Genomic DNA provided the template from which TCR beta VDJ and CDR3 profiles were obtained. Via MiXCR, TCRdb re-called the reads, giving one row per CDR3 protein. The sample yields 300,000 or so distinct CDR3 sequences, roughly 61% seen once. J is TRBJ2-7 and V is TRBV14; 7 nucleotides agree with TRBD1. The sequencing sample was made of sorted CD4+, CD8+, or CD8+CD57+ T cells (not recorded which) from PBMCs. The receptor was isolated from a human donor with aplastic anemia. CDR3 region: CASKGASSYEQYF. CDR3 DNA sequence: TGTGCCAGCAAGGGGGCGAGCTCCTACGAGCAGTACTTC.